These 27 T cell receptor beta chains originate from one sample sequenced in a study of patients and donors after allogeneic stem cell transplantation. TCRdb itself ran the RT-PCR reads through MiXCR, one entry per CDR3 protein. The sample lists about 15,000 distinct CDR3 sequences, around 29% occurring once. The sequenced sample consisted of blood, either unsorted or a sorted T cell fraction (not recorded which). The receptors originated from a human donor who was either an allogeneic HSCT recipient or a stem cell or donor lymphocyte infusion donor (not recorded which). It is not recorded whose cells these are; they may come from a transplant donor.

The V gene is TRBV12-3 or TRBV12-4, the J gene TRBJ2-1; no reliable D call. The V end lost 5 bases, the J end lost 2 bases, and 7 bases lay between the germline ends. This CDR3 contains 13 residues. CDR3 nucleotides: TGTGCCAGCAGTCATGACACCTACAATGAGCAGTTCTTC. Protein: CASSHDTYNEQFF.

As to this clonotype: This clone may be a read error of a much larger clone one base away. CDR3 sequence reads: CASCENPTGPQHF. In nucleotides, the CDR3 is TGTGCCAGCTGTGAAAACCCCACCGGCCCCCAGCATTTT. The chain recombines TRBV6-1 with TRBJ1-5; D unclear. The CDR3 sequence is 13 residues long. From germline, CDR1 is MNHNS and CDR2 SASEGT.

The J gene is TRBJ1-2, the V gene TRBV7-9, with D possibly TRBD1 on 5 matching bases. Trimming removed 6 bases at V and 6 bases at J, with 23 bases between. Germline loops: CDR1 SEHNR, CDR2 FQNEAQ (reference sequence). This CDR3 is 16 amino acids long. This CDR3 is CASRGRRRGRIDGYTF. The CDR3 DNA reads TGTGCCAGCAGGGGACGACGGCGGGGCCGAATTGATGGCTACACCTTC.

The chain uses TRBV4-1 and TRBJ2-1; D ambiguous. This CDR3 spans 14 amino acids. With 1 base removed from V and 4 bases from J, the gap between germline ends came to 8 bases. Germline-derived CDR1 and CDR2 are MGHRA and YSYEKL. The CDR3 region has the DNA TGCGCCAGCAGCCAAGGGAAAGAGTACAATGAGCAGTTCTTC. This encodes CASSQGKEYNEQFF.

The chain recombines TRBV4-1 with TRBJ1-2; D might be TRBD1 (5 bases). Looked up from germline, CDR1 is MGHRA and CDR2 is YSYEKL. This CDR3 region has 13 residues. With 1 base removed from V and 6 bases from J, the gap between germline ends came to 9 bases. CDR3 sequence reads: CASSQAMGHGYTF. The CDR3 nucleotides are TGCGCCAGCAGCCAAGCGATGGGGCATGGCTACACCTTC.

This sequence joins TRBV20-1 and TRBJ1-4; D not certain. Trimming left V 1 base short and J 0 bases short, with 12 bases between. Germline-derived CDR1 and CDR2 are DFQATT and SNEGSKA (reference sequence). The CDR3 covers 16 residues. The CDR3 loop is CSARVGSSTTNEKLFF. The DNA of the CDR3 is TGCAGTGCTAGAGTTGGCAGTAGCACAACTAATGAAAAACTGTTTTTT.

This clonotype was counted ten times or more. The chain recombines TRBV4-1 with TRBJ1-5; D is unresolved. Per germline, CDR1 MGHRA and CDR2 YSYEKL. The ends were cut back, 3 bases at V and 7 bases at J, with 13 bases in the middle. This CDR3 comprises 14 residues. CDR3: CASSHVGGGQPQHF. The DNA for the CDR3 is TGCGCCAGCAGCCACGTAGGCGGAGGGCAGCCCCAGCATTTT.

This clonotype is judged medium-sized. This chain joins TRBV10-3 and TRBJ1-5; weak D call: TRBD1 (5 bases). V was clipped by 2 bases and J by 7 bases, with 15 bases between them. The CDR3 is 15 amino acids. Germline CDR1 reads ENHRY; CDR2 reads SYGVKD. CDR3 amino acids: CAISEPGRGGQPQHF. The CDR3 nucleotides read TGTGCCATCAGTGAGCCTGGGAGGGGCGGCCAGCCCCAGCATTTT.

V usage is TRBV6-2 or TRBV6-3 and J usage is TRBJ2-1; 9 nucleotides agree with TRBD1. Germline V CDR1 and CDR2: MNHEY, SVGEGT. V lost 7 bases and J lost 4; bases outside the gene matches: 2. The CDR3 consists of 13 residues. CDR3 sequence (DNA): TGTGCCAGCACCGGGACAGGGTACAATGAGCAGTTCTTC. This sequence encodes CASTGTGYNEQFF.

This clonotype was picked up one time. This chain uses TRBV28 with TRBJ1-2; D possibly corresponds to TRBD1 (5 bases). The CDR3 covers 13 residues. Germline lookup yields CDR1 MDHEN and CDR2 SYDVKM. Trimming removed 4 bases from V and 2 bases from J, with 8 bases in between. CDR3 amino acids: CASSSWGNYGYTF. CDR3 DNA sequence: TGTGCCAGCAGTTCCTGGGGGAACTATGGCTACACCTTC.

The chain couples TRBV12-3 or TRBV12-4 to TRBJ2-3; D gene uncertain. V was cut by 7 bases and J by 6 bases, with 11 bases left in between. This CDR3 spans 12 amino acids. CDR3 in amino acids: CASKTVVDTQYF. The CDR3 DNA is TGTGCCAGCAAAACGGTGGTCGATACGCAGTATTTT.

The CDR3 DNA is TGTGCCAGCAGCCCCTCAGGGCAGGGGGGCCATGACTACACCTTC. It translates to CASSPSGQGGHDYTF. The chain recombines TRBV3-1 with TRBJ1-2, with 7 bases fitting TRBD1. The germline V gene encodes CDR1 LGHDT and CDR2 YNNKEL (reference sequence). This CDR3 comprises 15 residues. After removal of 4 bases from V and 10 bases from J, the junction contained 15 bases not matched to a gene.

This clonotype was seen a few times. The chain couples TRBV5-1 to TRBJ1-5; D remains unclear. The CDR3 loop spans 13 amino acids. V was shortened by 4 bases and J by 7 bases, with 12 bases between the two germline ends. Germline assignment: CDR1 SGHRS and CDR2 YFSETQ. The CDR3 nucleotides read TGCGCCAGCAGCCCTTCAGGAGGACAGCCCCAGCATTTT. Translating it yields CASSPSGGQPQHF.

The rearrangement uses TRBV7-9 and TRBJ2-7; 7 bases are a match to TRBD1. The CDR3 has 14 residues. The V gene end was trimmed by 2 bases and the J gene end by 0 bases; junction bases not matched to a gene: 1. The V gene's germline CDR1 is SEHNR and CDR2 FQNEAQ (reference sequence). CDR3 sequence reads: CASSLRDSSYEQYF. The DNA of the CDR3 is TGTGCCAGCAGCTTACGGGACAGCTCCTACGAGCAGTACTTC.

This clonotype was seen more than once but under ten times. J is TRBJ1-2 and V is TRBV5-1; 10 nucleotides align to TRBD1. V was clipped by 4 bases and J by 4 bases; unmatched bases: 10. The CDR3 has 16 amino acids. Germline V CDR1 and CDR2: SGHRS, YFSETQ. The CDR3 reads CASSTPGTGVPYGYTF. CDR3 DNA: TGCGCCAGCAGCACCCCCGGGACAGGGGTTCCCTATGGCTACACCTTC.

This clonotype was picked up a small number of times. The J gene is TRBJ1-5, the V gene TRBV30; TRBD1 matches at 10 bases. Germline V gives CDR1 GTSNPN, CDR2 SVGIG (reference sequence). J gave up 6 bases and V 2 bases, and 7 bases lay outside the gene matches. This CDR3 is built from 15 residues. In DNA, the CDR3 is TGTGCCTGGAGTTCCGGGACAGGGGTGGGTCAGCCCCAGCATTTT. It translates to CAWSSGTGVGQPQHF.

The CDR3 reads CASSSRTVYGEAFF. CDR3 nucleotides: TGTGCCAGCAGTTCACGGACGGTCTACGGTGAAGCTTTCTTT. V and J are TRBV27 and TRBJ1-1; D not certain. Trimming left V 4 bases short and J 7 bases short, with 16 bases between. This CDR3 has 14 residues. The germline gives CDR1 MNHEY, CDR2 SMNVEV (reference sequence).

In this sample, this clonotype is medium-sized. This chain connects TRBV12-3 or TRBV12-4 to TRBJ1-5; 7 bases map to TRBD1. CDR3 size: 17 residues. The J segment lost 3 bases and the V segment lost 3 bases, leaving 11 bases of the junction unmatched. The CDR3 DNA reads TGTGCCAGCAGTTTTTCGCAGGGGACAGTGGTCAATCAGCCCCAGCATTTT. Translated: CASSFSQGTVVNQPQHF.

This clonotype has ten or more counts. J is TRBJ2-2 and V is TRBV20-1; 8 bases match TRBD2. Losses at the gene ends were 7 bases for V and 6 bases for J; bases not matched to a gene: 4. CDR3 size: 12 residues. From germline, CDR1 is DFQATT and CDR2 SNEGSKA (reference sequence). DNA for the CDR3: TGCAGTGTCGGTAGCGGGGCCGGGGAGCTGTTTTTT. Translated: CSVGSGAGELFF.

This clonotype has ten or more counts. The V call is TRBV6-1, the J call TRBJ1-2; D might be TRBD1 (5 bases). This CDR3 region has 14 residues. V was cut by 4 bases and J by 3 bases, with 12 bases left in between. From germline, CDR1 is MNHNS and CDR2 SASEGT. This chain's CDR3 is CASSGSRGYYGYTF. CDR3 nucleotide sequence: TGTGCCAGCAGTGGATCCCGGGGCTACTATGGCTACACCTTC.

This clonotype was found many times. V gene TRBV6-5 combines with J gene TRBJ1-1, with unresolved D. The V gene's germline CDR1 is MNHEY and CDR2 SVGAGI. Trimming left V 2 bases short and J 2 bases short, with 9 bases between. CDR3 length: 14 residues. Here the CDR3 reads CASSYGFSNTEAFF. In DNA, the CDR3 is TGTGCCAGCAGTTACGGTTTCAGCAACACTGAAGCTTTCTTT.

This chain links TRBV20-1 with TRBJ2-4; unclear D gene. The CDR3 runs to 15 residues. Trimming removed 1 base from V and 1 base from J, with 11 bases in between. Germline CDR1 reads DFQATT; CDR2 reads SNEGSKA (reference sequence). The CDR3 region has the DNA TGCAGTGCTAGAGTCCACGGAGCGGCCAAAAACATTCAGTACTTC. This gives the protein CSARVHGAAKNIQYF.

This chain uses TRBV4-3 with TRBJ1-2, with D perhaps matching TRBD1 (5 bases). The CDR3 totals 13 residues. CDR1 LGHNA and CDR2 YSLEER come from the germline V gene. V was trimmed by 3 bases and J by 2 bases, leaving 7 bases between them. The CDR3: CASSHRDNYGYTF. The CDR3, as DNA: TGCGCCAGCAGCCACCGGGACAACTATGGCTACACCTTC.

The rearrangement joins TRBV7-9 to TRBJ1-5, with TRBD1 matching 8 bases. Germline CDR1 SEHNR, CDR2 FQNEAQ (reference sequence). This CDR3 comprises 13 residues. J gave up 10 bases and V 5 bases, and 7 bases lay outside the gene matches. The CDR3 is CASSLGQEGPQHF. DNA for the CDR3: TGTGCCAGCAGCCTGGGACAGGAGGGACCCCAGCATTTT.

The sample holds a few counts of this clonotype. The chain joins TRBV5-1 to TRBJ2-2; the D gene could be TRBD1 or TRBD2 (6 bases each). The CDR3 covers 14 residues. Germline V lookup: CDR1 SGHRS, CDR2 YFSETQ. The germline V and J ends were trimmed by 7 bases and 2 bases, with 12 bases remaining between them. The chain's CDR3 is CASSGAGNTGELFF. The CDR3 bases are TGCGCCAGCTCGGGGGCAGGCAACACCGGGGAGCTGTTTTTT. Using reference TRBV5-1 and TRBJ2-2 for the parts outside the CDR3, the full variable domain is KAGVTQTPRYLIKTRGQQVTLSCSPISGHRSVSWYQQTPGQGLQFLFEYFSETQRNKGNFPGRFSGRQFSNSRSEMNVSTLELGDSALYLCASSGAGNTGELFFGEGSRLTVL.

This clonotype was seen more than once but under ten times. The chain recombines TRBV5-1 with TRBJ2-3; the match to TRBD1 covers 7 bases. Trimming took 4 bases from V and 1 from J; bases not matched to a gene: 3. Germline V gene sequence: CDR1 SGHRS, CDR2 YFSETQ. The CDR3 has 14 residues. The CDR3 loop reads CASSTTGGTDTQYF. As DNA, the CDR3 is TGCGCCAGCAGCACCACAGGGGGCACAGATACGCAGTATTTT.

The chain links TRBV18 to TRBJ1-4; D unresolved. The germline CDR1 and CDR2 sequences are KGHSH and LQKENI. CDR3 length: 14 amino acids. The germline V and J ends were trimmed by 1 base and 8 bases, with 11 bases remaining between them. The CDR3 nucleotides are TGTGCCAGCTCACCACACCGGGGAGAAGAAAAACTGTTTTTT. It translates to CASSPHRGEEKLFF.